This T cell receptor (beta chain) was captured in a study of tissue T cells after allogeneic stem cell transplantation. Study-wide findings and caveats: Tissue-detected TCR repertoire was only partly captured by blood and spleen T cells.

The length of the CDR3 is 13 residues. V shed 1 base and J shed 3 bases, with 6 bases lying between them. CDR1 SGHSA and CDR2 FRNQAP come from the germline V gene. Sequencing was performed with immunoSEQ multiplex PCR; in TCRdb, only in-frame clones are kept and a portion is missing. Counted here are a few thousand clones, more than 45% occurring once; the ten biggest clones make up 11% to 15%. Time point of the sample: mouse harvest day 14 after allogeneic transplant. Mouse grafts combined 10^7 T-cell-depleted bone marrow cells with 10^6 splenic CD5+ T cells. As concerns this clone: Its antigen is unknown. Mouse names are used for the genes. Read sequence stops 1 residue before the CDR3 end, and the germline J gene provides the missing end.

Material: gut tissue. This TCR was recovered from a female BALB/c mouse given C57BL/6 T cells with graft-versus-host disease after an allogeneic hematopoietic cell transplant. The rearrangement links TRBV16 to TRBJ1-2, with TRBD1 as a possible D gene (5 bases). Partial CDR3 DNA: TGTGCAAGCAGCTTAGTGGGGGACTCCGACTACACC. Translating it yields CASSLVGDSDYT. The complete CDR3 sequence is CASSLVGDSDYTF. The variable domain in full, completed from reference TRBV16 and TRBJ1-2, reads NAGVIQTPRHKVTGKGQEATLWCEPISGHSAVFWYRQTIVQGLEFLTYFRNQAPIDDSGMPKERFSAQMPNQSHSTLKIQSTQPQDSAVYLCASSLVGDSDYTFGSGTRLLVI.